The sample holds a few counts of the clone carrying this TCR beta chain. Its antigen is unknown. Germline CDR1 reads GTSNPN; CDR2 reads SVGIG (reference sequence). The CDR3 has 14 amino acids. Losses at the gene ends were 5 bases for V and 5 bases for J; bases not matched to a gene: 8. This specimen comes from a study of beta chain features in type 1 diabetes. Study-level information: Similarity in age, gender and cell yields was seen between patients and healthy donors. Study observations and caveats: Within each of all four CD4+ subsets, Type 1 diabetes patients had TCRB CDR3s that were moderately but significantly shorter. Reads derived from cDNA could over-represent cells showing high TCR expression.

Every isolated RNA sample was fully reverse transcribed, so sequencing captured expressed TCRB transcripts. Only in-frame clones appear in the TCRdb table, and some are missing; sequencing was by immunoSEQ multiplex PCR. The table lists a few hundred thousand clones, approximately 13% of them singletons, with approximately 0.016% in the top ten. The J gene is TRBJ2-3, the V gene TRBV30; TRBD1 matches 9 bases. The sequencing sample was made of naive CD4+ T cells from blood. The TCR originated in a woman aged 18 to 35 with type 1 diabetes. CDR3 protein: CAWDRGLYGDTQYF. The CDR3, as DNA: TGTGCCTGGGACAGGGGGTTGTACGGAGATACGCAGTATTTT.